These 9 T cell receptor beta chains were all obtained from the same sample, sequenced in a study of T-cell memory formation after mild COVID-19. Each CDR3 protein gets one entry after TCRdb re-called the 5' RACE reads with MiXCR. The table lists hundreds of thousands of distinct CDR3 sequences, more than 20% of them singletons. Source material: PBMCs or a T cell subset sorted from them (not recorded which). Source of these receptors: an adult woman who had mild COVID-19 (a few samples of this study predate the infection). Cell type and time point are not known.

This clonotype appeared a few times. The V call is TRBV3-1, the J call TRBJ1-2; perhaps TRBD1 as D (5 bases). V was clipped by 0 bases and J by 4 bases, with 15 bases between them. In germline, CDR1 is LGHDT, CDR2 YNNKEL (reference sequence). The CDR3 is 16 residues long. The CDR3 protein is CASSQDRTTGLYGYTF. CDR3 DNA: TGTGCCAGCAGCCAAGATCGTACAACAGGACTCTATGGCTACACCTTC.

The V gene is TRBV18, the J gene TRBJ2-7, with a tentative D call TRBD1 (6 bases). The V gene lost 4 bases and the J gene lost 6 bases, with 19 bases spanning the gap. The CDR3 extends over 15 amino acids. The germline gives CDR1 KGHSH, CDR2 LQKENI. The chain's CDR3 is CASSQQGHLLAEQYF. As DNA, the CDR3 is TGTGCCAGCTCACAACAGGGCCATTTATTGGCCGAGCAGTACTTC.

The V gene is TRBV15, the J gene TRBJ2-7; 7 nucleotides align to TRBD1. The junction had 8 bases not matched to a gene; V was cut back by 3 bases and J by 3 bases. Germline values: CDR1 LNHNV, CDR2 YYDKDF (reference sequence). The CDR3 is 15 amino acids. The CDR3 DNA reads TGTGCCACCAGCAGTGAGAGGACAGGTGGCTACGAGCAGTACTTC. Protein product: CATSSERTGGYEQYF.

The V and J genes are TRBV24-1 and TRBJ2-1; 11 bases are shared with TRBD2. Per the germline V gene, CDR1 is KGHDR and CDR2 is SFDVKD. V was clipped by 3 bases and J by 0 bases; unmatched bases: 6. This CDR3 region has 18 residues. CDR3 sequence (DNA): TGTGCCACCAGTGATCTCGCTAGCGGGGGGAGCTCCTACAATGAGCAGTTCTTC. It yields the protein CATSDLASGGSSYNEQFF.

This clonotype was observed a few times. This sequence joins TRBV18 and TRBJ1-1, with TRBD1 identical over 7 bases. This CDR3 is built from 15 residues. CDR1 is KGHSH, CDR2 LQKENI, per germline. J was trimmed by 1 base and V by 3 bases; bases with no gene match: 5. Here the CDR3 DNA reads TGTGCCAGCTCACCCGAACAGGGGCGGAACACTGAAGCTTTCTTT. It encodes CASSPEQGRNTEAFF.

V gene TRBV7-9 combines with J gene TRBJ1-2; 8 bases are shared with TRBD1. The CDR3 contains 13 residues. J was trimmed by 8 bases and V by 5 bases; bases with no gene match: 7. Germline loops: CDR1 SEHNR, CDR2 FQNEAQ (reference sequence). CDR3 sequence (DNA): TGTGCCAGCAGCGAGACAGGGGCAGGGGGCTACACCTTC. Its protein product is CASSETGAGGYTF.

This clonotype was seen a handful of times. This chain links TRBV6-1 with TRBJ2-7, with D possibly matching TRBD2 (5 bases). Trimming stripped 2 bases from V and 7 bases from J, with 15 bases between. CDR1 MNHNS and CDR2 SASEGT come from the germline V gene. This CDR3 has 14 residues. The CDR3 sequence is CASSELPGMEEQYF. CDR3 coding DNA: TGTGCCAGCAGTGAACTCCCGGGGATGGAGGAGCAGTACTTC.

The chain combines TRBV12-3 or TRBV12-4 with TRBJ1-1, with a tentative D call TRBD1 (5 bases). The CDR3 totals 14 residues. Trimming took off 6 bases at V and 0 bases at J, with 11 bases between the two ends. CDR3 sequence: CASRKPGMNTEAFF. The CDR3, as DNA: TGTGCCAGCAGAAAACCAGGGATGAACACTGAAGCTTTCTTT.

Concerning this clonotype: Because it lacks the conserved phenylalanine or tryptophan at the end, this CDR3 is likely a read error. The CDR3 loop reads CASRPWTGLEQFL. In DNA form, the CDR3 reads TGTGCCAGCAGGCCCTGGACAGGGCTTGAGCAGTTCTTA. The chain uses TRBV12-3 or TRBV12-4 and TRBJ2-1, with 8 positions matching TRBD1. Trimming took 6 bases from V and 9 from J; bases not matched to a gene: 7. The CDR3 covers 13 residues.